This T cell receptor beta chain was observed in a study of cytomegalovirus exposure and HLA in healthy donors. The CDR3 runs to 15 residues. Germline-derived CDR1 and CDR2 are SGHTA and FQGNSA. V lost 1 base, J lost 2 bases, and 11 bases lay in between. 13 Jbeta primers and 60 Vbeta primers were used for the PCR. Profiling relied on immunoSEQ multiplex PCR, and the TCRdb table lists in-frame clones only, not all of them. The sample table sets out tens of thousands of clones. The chain links TRBV7-2 to TRBJ2-5; D perhaps matches TRBD2 (6 bases). The sequence derives from a man over 45 in good health and CMV-seropositive. The sequenced sample was PBMCs. CDR3 nucleotides: TGTGCCAGCAGCTTAGGTGGGGCGGGACAAGAGACCCAGTACTTC. Its protein is CASSLGGAGQETQYF.